This TCR beta chain was sequenced during a study of T cell repertoires in cytomegalovirus infection. For the study at large: CMV infection plus the matching HLA type was flagged by public TCR beta signatures. Notes on the study in general: Summed frequency of shared TCR beta families picked out CMV carriers who also had the relevant HLA.

The V end was cut by 6 bases, the J end by 4 bases, with 18 bases between. This CDR3 spans 15 amino acids. Germline V gene lookup returns CDR1 MNHEY and CDR2 SVGEGT. Using its own MiXCR run on the reads, TCRdb lists one record per CDR3 protein. The sample records about 480,000 distinct CDR3 sequences, around 30% being singletons. The sample holds many counts of this clonotype. Its target is unknown. The chain employs TRBV6-2 or TRBV6-3 and TRBJ2-5; D is unresolved. The clonotype originates from a human donor in good health (CMV status not recorded). Some clones in this sample may be carry-over from other donors' samples. Here the sequenced sample was cultured PBMCs, taken from culture after CMV antigen stimulation. The CDR3 nucleotides read TGTGCCAGCAGGGAACTTATGGCGATTCGAGAGACCCAGTACTTC. Its protein is CASRELMAIRETQYF.